The text below deals with one T cell receptor (beta chain). Its antigen is not identified. A junction end diverges from the germline sequence, so it may reflect a read error. Clones were sequenced by immunoSEQ multiplex PCR, and TCRdb holds only the in-frame ones, with some missing. The sample includes 55,000 to 85,000 clones, just over 85% of them seen just once. This record belongs to a study of OX40 agonist ivuxolimab in advanced cancers. Study-level points and caveats: In the expanded peripheral T cells, antigen specificity was never determined. Clonal expansion from baseline to week 6 occurred in both CD4+ and CD8+ T cells.

The CDR3 contains 13 residues. Germline assignment: CDR1 SGHTA and CDR2 FQGNSA. This chain uses TRBV7-2 with TRBJ2-7; D is possibly TRBD1 (5 bases). The clonotype comes from an adult with an advanced solid tumor such as melanoma, head and neck, liver or kidney cancer. Sequences were derived from CD4+ or CD8+ T cells sorted from blood, sampled in a trial of the OX40 agonist ivuxolimab. The CDR3 coding sequence is TGTGCCAGCAACTTAGACAGAACCTACGAGCAGTACTTC. Translating it yields CASNLDRTYEQYF.